The T cell receptor beta chain described here comes from a study of blood T cell repertoires in COVID-19. Overall study: COVID-19 samples, acute and convalescent, were from the United States, Italy and Spain.

V gave up 3 bases and J gave up 10 bases, with 10 bases separating them. The CDR3 consists of 12 residues. Using immunoSEQ multiplex PCR, the repertoire was profiled, and TCRdb retains in-frame clones only, with some absent. The table records over 200,000 clones, 80% to 90% of them present only once. Exposed enrollees encountered a COVID-19 case at some point within 2 weeks before study entry. The receptor was isolated from a woman aged 25 to 39 who had been exposed to COVID-19. Sequencing was done on a sample of PBMCs or T cells enriched from blood (not recorded which). This chain joins TRBV12-3 or TRBV12-4 and TRBJ2-1; tentatively, D is TRBD2 (6 bases). The CDR3 loop is CASSLTAGEQFF. The CDR3 nucleotides read TGTGCCAGCAGTTTGACCGCGGGGGAGCAGTTCTTC.